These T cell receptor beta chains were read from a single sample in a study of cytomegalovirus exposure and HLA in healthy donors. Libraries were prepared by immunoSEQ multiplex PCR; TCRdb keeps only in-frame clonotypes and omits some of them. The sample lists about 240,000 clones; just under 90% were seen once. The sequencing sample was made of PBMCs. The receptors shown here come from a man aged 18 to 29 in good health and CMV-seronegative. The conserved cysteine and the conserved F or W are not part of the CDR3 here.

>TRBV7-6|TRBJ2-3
ASSLTPPSVSTDTQY
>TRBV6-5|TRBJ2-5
ASSYDQGPNQETQY
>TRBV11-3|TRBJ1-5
ASSTRQGMDYQPQH
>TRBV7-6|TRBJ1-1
ASSLSGQAHTEAF
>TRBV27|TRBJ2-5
ARGHHQETQY
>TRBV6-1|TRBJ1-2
ASSVSTGVNYGYT
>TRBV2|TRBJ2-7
ASKTSGLIYEQY
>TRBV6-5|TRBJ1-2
ASYRQGVRGYT
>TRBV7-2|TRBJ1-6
ASSVGVHNSPLH
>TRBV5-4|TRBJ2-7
ASSPVEGSYEQY
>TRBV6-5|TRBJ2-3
ASSWSGEGPDTQY
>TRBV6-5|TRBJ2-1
ASKTGRGEQF
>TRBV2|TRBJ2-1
ASRGLEREF
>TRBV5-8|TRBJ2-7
ASSLGQGLYEQY
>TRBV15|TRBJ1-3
ATSRAGEAGGNTIY
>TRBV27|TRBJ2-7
ATRTGSSYEQY
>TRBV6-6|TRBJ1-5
ASSYSGADQPQH
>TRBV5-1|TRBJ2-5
ASSPFQGQETQY